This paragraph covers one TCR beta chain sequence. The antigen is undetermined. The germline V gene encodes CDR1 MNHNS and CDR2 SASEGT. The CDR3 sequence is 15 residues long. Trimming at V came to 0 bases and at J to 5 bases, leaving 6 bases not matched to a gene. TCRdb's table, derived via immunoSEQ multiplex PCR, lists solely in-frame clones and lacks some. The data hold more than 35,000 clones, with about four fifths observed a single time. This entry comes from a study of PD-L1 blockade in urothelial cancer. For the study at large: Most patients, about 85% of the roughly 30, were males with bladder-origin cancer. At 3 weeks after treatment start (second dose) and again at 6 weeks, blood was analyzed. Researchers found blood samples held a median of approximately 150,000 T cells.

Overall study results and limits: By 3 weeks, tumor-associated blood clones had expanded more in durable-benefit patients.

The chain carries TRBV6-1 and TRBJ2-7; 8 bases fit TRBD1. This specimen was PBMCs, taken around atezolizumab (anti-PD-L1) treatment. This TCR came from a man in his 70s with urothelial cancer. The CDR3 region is CASSEADTGGHEQYF. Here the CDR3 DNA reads TGTGCCAGCAGTGAAGCTGATACAGGGGGGCACGAGCAGTACTTC.